This entry concerns a single T cell receptor (beta chain). What antigen it recognizes has not been identified. Base qualities are not recorded, but no much larger clone differs from it by a single base. These data originate in a study of response to subunit inactivated influenza vaccine (dated by TCRdb to 2017 to 2018). Regarding the complete study: Deep quantitative T cell receptor repertoire profiling was used in the study to track responses to a trivalent subunit inactivated influenza vaccine.

General study outcomes and caveats: According to the authors, only a limited number of new T cells may be recruited by each seasonal influenza vaccination.

There are 13 amino acids in the CDR3, from cysteine to phenylalanine inclusive. Only the CDR3 region is kept as DNA, spanning 39 bases read in frame from base 1. V is shortened by 0 bases, J by 7 bases, and the region joining them spans 7 bases. The germline V gene (reference sequence) provides CDR1 LGHDT and CDR2 YNNKEL. Libraries were constructed by RT-PCR. Reads for this sample came from an Illumina HiSeq 2500. Using fastp at Q25 and MiXCR, TCRdb reprocessed the public reads and kept productive beta chains. A single entry per CDR3 protein holds the most common genes and DNA from its merged rows. The sample profile shows approximately 500,000 distinct CDR3 sequences; under 30% of them were found once. Jointly, the top ten make up about 2.8% of the sample. The sample was also linked to a second study, of T cells expressing NK-cell markers. The second investigation adds: TCR beta cDNA libraries were prepared using 5'RACE template switching, which introduced a universal primer site and unique molecular identifiers. In sorted CD3+CD56+NKG2C+, CD3+CD56+NKG2C- and CD3+CD56-NKG2C+ T-cell subsets from several donors, TCR beta-chain repertoires were profiled. Among the eight sequenced donors, seven were HCMV-seropositive and one was HCMV-seronegative. In several experiments an anti-gammadeltaTCR antibody was added to restrict sorting to alphabetaTCR-expressing T cells. For about 6 donors, the dominant CD3+CD56+NKG2C+ clonotypes were among the top 10 CD8+ clonotypes and accounted for about 1.0-7.5% of CD8+ T cells. Those dominant clonotypes were again the most abundant among CD3+CD56-NKG2C+ cells in several donors, at roughly 25-60.1%. Whether the expanded NKG2C-expressing T cell clones were specific for HCMV antigens was left unclear. The eight sequenced donors were randomly selected healthy volunteers, three men and five women. A commercial ELISA kit detecting HCMV-specific IgG in serum was used to determine HCMV serostatus. Ficoll density gradient centrifugation was used to isolate peripheral blood mononuclear cells from blood. Magnetic immunoseparation with Miltenyi isolation kits was used to isolate CD4+ and CD8+ T cells from PBMC. Synthesis of cDNA was primed from the TCR beta constant segment and was followed by two consecutive PCR amplification steps. Sequencing of the libraries produced 2 x 150 bp reads on Illumina HiSeq 2000/2500, MiSeq or NextSeq. MIGEC handled demultiplexing of the reads and grouping by UMI, while MiTCR was used to assemble and quantify clonotypes. To exclude erroneous sequences, any TCR cDNA sequence not supported by at least two reads was discarded. The tcR package was used for downstream repertoire analysis, with clonotypes matched between fractions based on CDR3 nucleotide sequence plus V segment. VDJmatch was used to annotate antigen specificity against VDJdb, with one amino acid substitution in CDR3 permitted.

Rearrangement joined TRBV3-1 to TRBJ2-1; a confident D gene designation cannot be given. The sample consisted of CD4+ T cells sorted from PBMCs, taken about 12 days after vaccination. This TCR came from a man aged 50 to 60 who received an inactivated influenza vaccine. Donor details come from another sample of the same person, matched by shared clones. The nucleotides are TGTGCCAGCAGCCAAGATGAGAGAAATGAGCAGTTCTTC. Translated, it reads CASSQDERNEQFF.